These 28 T cell receptor beta chains were sequenced from one sample in a study of identical twins. TCRdb reprocessed the 5' RACE reads via MiXCR and lists one record per CDR3 protein. The sample shows a few hundred thousand distinct CDR3 sequences, more than 9% of them seen only once. This same sample was also part of a study on yellow fever vaccine responses in identical twins.

Input material: PBMCs. The receptors derive from a woman aged 18-29 years in good health.

This clonotype turned up a few times. CDR3: CASSLGTSGGISTDTQYF. The CDR3 nucleotides are TGTGCCAGCAGCTTAGGGACTAGCGGGGGGATTAGCACAGATACGCAGTATTTT. The chain links TRBV11-2 to TRBJ2-3, with 14 bases that match TRBD2. V was clipped by 1 base and J by 0 bases; unmatched bases: 3. The CDR3 is 18 residues long. Germline values: CDR1 SGHAT, CDR2 FQNNGV.

This clonotype was counted a few times. The chain links TRBV20-1 to TRBJ2-7, with 8 bases lining up with TRBD1. The germline V gene has CDR1 DFQATT and CDR2 SNEGSKA (reference sequence). The CDR3 contains 16 residues. V shed 3 bases, J shed 2 bases, and the junction held 12 bases outside the gene matches. The CDR3 nucleotides are TGCAGTGCTAGGGCCTGGGACAGGACCCTGCCCTACGAGCAGTACTTC. This sequence encodes CSARAWDRTLPYEQYF.

This clonotype has a handful of counts. J is TRBJ2-7 and V is TRBV19; D uncertain. Germline CDR1 reads LNHDA; CDR2 reads SQIVND (reference sequence). The CDR3 is 12 amino acids. V lost 3 bases and J 7 bases, leaving 10 bases between the germline ends. For the CDR3, the DNA is TGTGCCAGTAGTATTCTCGGGTCTGAGCAGTACTTC. Protein product: CASSILGSEQYF. The full variable domain, with the rest looked up from reference TRBV19 and TRBJ2-7, is DGGITQSPKYLFRKEGQNVTLSCEQNLNHDAMYWYRQDPGQGLRLIYYSQIVNDFQKGDIAEGYSVSREKKESFPLTVTSAQKNPTAFYLCASSILGSEQYFGPGTRLTVT.

This clonotype was detected a few times. The chain employs TRBV6-4 and TRBJ2-1; TRBD1 might be the D (6 bases). V lost 3 bases and J 2 bases, leaving 11 bases between the germline ends. CDR3 size: 15 residues. In germline, CDR1 is MRHNA, CDR2 SNTAGT. Here the CDR3 DNA reads TGTGCCAGCAGTGAGCAGACAGGCACCTACAATGAGCAGTTCTTC. Its translation: CASSEQTGTYNEQFF.

The V and J genes are TRBV2 and TRBJ2-1; TRBD2 matches 14 bases. Germline CDR1 SNHLY, CDR2 FYNNEI. After removal of 6 bases from V and 9 bases from J, the junction contained 4 bases not matched to a gene. The CDR3 spans 14 residues. This CDR3 reads CASRTTSGGGEQFF. The DNA of the CDR3 is TGTGCCAGCAGAACGACTAGCGGGGGGGGTGAGCAGTTCTTC.

The V call is TRBV6-1, the J call TRBJ1-1; 7 bases align to TRBD1. Germline V gene sequence: CDR1 MNHNS, CDR2 SASEGT. V gave up 7 bases and J gave up 5 bases; unmatched junction bases: 10. The CDR3 consists of 14 residues. The CDR3 reads CASTARQGGTEAFF. The CDR3 DNA is TGTGCCAGCACCGCTCGACAGGGAGGGACTGAAGCTTTCTTT.

This clonotype has at least ten counts. The chain has TRBV28 and TRBJ2-7; D may be TRBD2 (7 bases). The CDR3 extends over 14 amino acids. Looked up from germline, CDR1 is MDHEN and CDR2 is SYDVKM. Trimming pared 6 bases from V and 0 bases from J, leaving 12 bases between. CDR3 in amino acids: CASSARGASYEQYF. The CDR3 DNA follows: TGTGCCAGCAGCGCACGGGGGGCCTCCTACGAGCAGTACTTC. Based on the CDR3 plus reference TRBV28 and TRBJ2-7, the full variable domain is DVKVTQSSRYLVKRTGEKVFLECVQDMDHENMFWYRQDPGLGLRLIYFSYDVKMKEKGDIPEGYSVSREKKERFSLILESASTNQTSMYLCASSARGASYEQYFGPGTRLTVT.

This clonotype was detected only a few times. Here the CDR3 reads CASSLSPGGNQPQHF. CDR3 DNA sequence: TGTGCCAGCAGTTTAAGCCCTGGGGGTAATCAGCCCCAGCATTTT. This chain uses TRBV12-3 or TRBV12-4 with TRBJ1-5; D possibly corresponds to TRBD1 (5 bases). The CDR3 length is 15 residues. V dropped 2 bases and J dropped 4 bases, with 12 bases sitting between them.

This clonotype was found many times. The genes are TRBV7-9 and TRBJ2-2, with D unresolved. The length of the CDR3 is 15 residues. V gave up 5 bases and J gave up 3 bases, with 13 bases separating them. Germline values: CDR1 SEHNR, CDR2 FQNEAQ (reference sequence). CDR3 sequence: CASSLVVPYTGELFF. CDR3 DNA: TGTGCCAGCAGCCTAGTCGTTCCTTACACCGGGGAGCTGTTTTTT.

The table lists this clonotype with many counts. The chain has TRBV4-3 and TRBJ2-7, with 8 bases identical to TRBD2. Germline V gives CDR1 LGHNA, CDR2 YSLEER. The CDR3 runs 15 residues. V shed 0 bases, J shed 8 bases, and the junction held 9 bases outside the gene matches. DNA for the CDR3: TGCGCCAGCAGCCAAGATTCGAGCGGGAGTAGGAAGCAGTACTTC. The encoded protein is CASSQDSSGSRKQYF.

The chain employs TRBV20-1 and TRBJ2-3; 10 positions match TRBD2. V shed 6 bases and J 3 bases; nucleotides not matched to a gene: 9. This CDR3 spans 15 amino acids. Germline CDR1 DFQATT, CDR2 SNEGSKA (reference sequence). The DNA of the CDR3 is TGCAGTGCCACTCGCCCTAGCGGGGGAACAGATACGCAGTATTTT. Encoded protein: CSATRPSGGTDTQYF.

This clonotype turned up a few times. The genes are TRBV20-1 and TRBJ2-7; 13 nucleotides match TRBD2. The J segment lost 1 base and the V segment lost 2 bases, leaving 2 bases of the junction unmatched. Germline V gene sequence: CDR1 DFQATT, CDR2 SNEGSKA (reference sequence). The CDR3 spans 15 residues. CDR3 nucleotides: TGCAGTGCTAGACCACTAGCGGGAGGGTCCTACGAGCAGTACTTC. It codes for CSARPLAGGSYEQYF.

The table lists this clonotype with a few counts. This sequence joins TRBV12-3 or TRBV12-4 and TRBJ2-1; D gene unclear. Deletions cut 4 bases from V and 5 bases from J, with 18 bases between. There are 16 residues in the CDR3. The CDR3 reads CASSYPPLWGDNEQFF. The DNA for the CDR3 is TGTGCCAGCAGTTACCCTCCATTATGGGGTGACAATGAGCAGTTCTTC.

This clonotype was counted ten times or more. The V and J genes are TRBV29-1 and TRBJ2-1; tentatively, D is TRBD1 or TRBD2 (5 bases each). The CDR3 sequence is 14 residues long. CDR1 and CDR2 from the germline V gene are SQVTM and ANQGSEA. CDR3 DNA: TGCAGTGCACGAGGGGCAGACTCCTACAATGAGCAGTTCTTC. This translates into CSARGADSYNEQFF.

The chain links TRBV7-9 to TRBJ2-2; a weak D match, TRBD1 (6 bases). The CDR3 runs to 15 residues. Looked up from germline, CDR1 is SEHNR and CDR2 is FQNEAQ (reference sequence). V was cut by 6 bases and J by 4 bases, with 15 bases left in between. In DNA form, the CDR3 reads TGTGCCAGCAGGATGACTGGACAGACCACCGGGGAGCTGTTTTTT. This translates into CASRMTGQTTGELFF.

This clonotype came up a few times. The J gene is TRBJ2-7, the V gene TRBV7-9; 9 nucleotides line up with TRBD1. This CDR3 is 16 amino acids long. Germline-derived CDR1 and CDR2 are SEHNR and FQNEAQ (reference sequence). With 5 bases clipped from V and 6 bases from J, the junction kept 14 bases outside the gene matches. In nucleotides, the CDR3 is TGTGCCAGCAGCCGGCATACAGGGGGCGCTATGGGCGAGCAGTACTTC. Translating it yields CASSRHTGGAMGEQYF.

This clonotype was seen many times. The chain employs TRBV4-3 and TRBJ1-2, with a weak D call TRBD1 (5 bases). CDR1 and CDR2 from the germline V gene are LGHNA and YSLEER. The V end lost 5 bases, the J end lost 3 bases, and 10 bases lay between the germline ends. This CDR3 has 13 residues. DNA of the CDR3: TGCGCCAGCAGCTATCGGGGACACTATGGCTACACCTTC. Translated: CASSYRGHYGYTF.

This clonotype appeared many times. This chain connects TRBV7-9 to TRBJ1-6; D remains ambiguous. This CDR3 contains 14 residues. V was clipped by 3 bases and J by 6 bases, with 9 bases between them. Germline CDR1 SEHNR, CDR2 FQNEAQ (reference sequence). CDR3 bases: TGTGCCAGCAGCTTCGGGAACTCTAATTCACCCCTCCACTTT. Its protein product is CASSFGNSNSPLHF.

The chain combines TRBV7-9 with TRBJ2-7, with 7 bases matching TRBD1. The CDR3 consists of 15 residues. The trim removed 5 bases at V and 0 bases at J, leaving 7 bases unmatched. Germline lookup yields CDR1 SEHNR and CDR2 FQNEAQ (reference sequence). The CDR3 sequence: CASSATGFSSYEQYF. The CDR3 DNA sequence: TGTGCCAGCAGCGCGACAGGGTTCAGCTCCTACGAGCAGTACTTC.

The chain combines TRBV21-1 with TRBJ2-7; the D segment call TRBD1 is taken from the table without a DNA check. TRBV21-1 is described as a pseudogene. CDR3 length: 15 amino acids. CDR3 coding DNA: TGTGCCAGCGGAAAACTCCGGGGACGGGCCTACGAGCAGTACTTC. This translates into CASGKLRGRAYEQYF.

Ten or more counts support this clonotype. The chain uses TRBV6-2 or TRBV6-3 and TRBJ2-7, with D unclear. The CDR3 sequence is 13 residues long. With 1 base removed from V and 2 bases from J, the gap between germline ends came to 6 bases. CDR1 and CDR2 from the germline V gene are MNHEY and SVGEGT. This CDR3 is CASSYFGPYEQYF. The CDR3 DNA reads as TGTGCCAGCAGTTACTTCGGGCCCTACGAGCAGTACTTC.

The sample holds a few counts of this clonotype. The chain joins TRBV2 to TRBJ2-7; tentative D call: TRBD2 (7 bases). With 5 bases removed from V and 2 bases from J, the gap between germline ends came to 25 bases. This CDR3 contains 18 residues. The germline V gene has CDR1 SNHLY and CDR2 FYNNEI. CDR3 sequence (DNA): TGTGCCAGCAGTACGGGACACAGACCCCGGGGGGCCACCTACGAGCAGTACTTC. Translated, it gives CASSTGHRPRGATYEQYF.

CDR3 coding DNA: TGTGCCAGCAGCCACCGCGGGATTCAAACCGAGCAGTACTTC. It specifies CASSHRGIQTEQYF. V and J are TRBV3-1 and TRBJ2-7, with TRBD2 as a possible D gene (6 bases). CDR1 and CDR2 from the germline V gene are LGHDT and YNNKEL (reference sequence). The CDR3 extends over 14 amino acids. V was clipped by 3 bases and J by 6 bases, with 15 bases between them.

This clonotype appeared a few times. The chain couples TRBV14 to TRBJ1-6; D is ambiguous. Germline CDR1 reads SGHDN; CDR2 reads FVKESK. Trimming removed 0 bases from V and 7 bases from J, with 13 bases in between. This CDR3 contains 16 residues. CDR3 sequence reads: CASSQEGLQENSPLHF. The CDR3 region has the DNA TGTGCCAGCAGCCAAGAGGGTCTGCAGGAGAATTCACCCCTCCACTTT. Full variable domain (outside the CDR3, taken from reference TRBV14 and TRBJ1-6): EAGVTQFPSHSVIEKGQTVTLRCDPISGHDNLYWYRRVMGKEIKFLLHFVKESKQDESGMPNNRFLAERTGGTYSTLKVQPAELEDSGVYFCASSQEGLQENSPLHFGNGTRLTVT.

This clonotype was found a few times. This chain links TRBV12-3 or TRBV12-4 with TRBJ2-2, with 13 bases fitting TRBD2. The ends lost 5 bases at V and 1 base at J; junction bases unmatched: 4. The CDR3 has 17 residues. CDR3 sequence: CASSRTSGGGNTGELFF. As DNA, the CDR3 is TGTGCCAGCAGTCGGACTAGCGGGGGCGGGAACACCGGGGAGCTGTTTTTT.

The chain recombines TRBV3-1 with TRBJ2-1; D might be TRBD2 (5 bases). V was shortened by 0 bases and J by 9 bases, with 18 bases between the two germline ends. Germline CDR1 reads LGHDT; CDR2 reads YNNKEL (reference sequence). CDR3 size: 16 residues. The CDR3, as DNA: TGTGCCAGCAGCCAAGATCCTAGCATGGGGTCTCTTGAGCAGTTCTTC. It codes for CASSQDPSMGSLEQFF.

This clonotype was counted between two and nine times. The rearrangement joins TRBV28 to TRBJ2-2; 9 bases align to TRBD2. Unmatched junction bases numbered 4, after V lost 3 bases and J lost 5 bases. This CDR3 has 15 amino acids. Germline V gene lookup returns CDR1 MDHEN and CDR2 SYDVKM. The CDR3 spells CASSFSGGLTGELFF. CDR3 in DNA: TGTGCCAGCAGTTTTAGCGGGGGTCTGACCGGGGAGCTGTTTTTT.

This clonotype was seen repeatedly, ten times or more. The V gene is TRBV5-1, the J gene TRBJ2-3; D possibly corresponds to TRBD1 (5 bases). Germline lookup yields CDR1 SGHRS and CDR2 YFSETQ. Trimming removed 0 bases from V and 6 bases from J, with 11 bases in between. The length of the CDR3 is 14 residues. The CDR3 sequence: CASSLEGAGDTQYF. CDR3 sequence (DNA): TGCGCCAGCAGCTTGGAAGGGGCCGGGGATACGCAGTATTTT.